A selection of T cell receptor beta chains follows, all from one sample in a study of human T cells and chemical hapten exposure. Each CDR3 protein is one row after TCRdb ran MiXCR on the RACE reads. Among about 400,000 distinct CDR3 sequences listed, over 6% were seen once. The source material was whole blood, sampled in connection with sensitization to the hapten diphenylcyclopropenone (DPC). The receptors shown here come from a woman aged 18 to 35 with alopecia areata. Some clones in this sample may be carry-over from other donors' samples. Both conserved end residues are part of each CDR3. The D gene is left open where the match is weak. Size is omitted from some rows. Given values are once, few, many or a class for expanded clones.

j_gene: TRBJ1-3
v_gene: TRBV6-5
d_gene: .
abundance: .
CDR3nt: TGTGCCACCGAGGCAGCGGGAAACACCATATATTTT
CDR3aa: CATEAAGNTIYF

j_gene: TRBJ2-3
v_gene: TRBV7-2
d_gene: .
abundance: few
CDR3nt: TGTGCCAGCAGCTTAGTTAGTCATAGCACAGATACGCAGTATTTT
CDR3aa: CASSLVSHSTDTQYF

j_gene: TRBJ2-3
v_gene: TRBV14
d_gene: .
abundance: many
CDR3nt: TGTGCCAGCAGCCGCAGTCGTGGACGCCAACCAGGCACAGATACGCAGTATTTT
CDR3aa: CASSRSRGRQPGTDTQYF

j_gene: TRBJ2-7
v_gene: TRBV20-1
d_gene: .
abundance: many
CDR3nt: TGCAGTGCTCGCCCGATAGGGGAAACCTACGAGCAGTACTTC
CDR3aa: CSARPIGETYEQYF

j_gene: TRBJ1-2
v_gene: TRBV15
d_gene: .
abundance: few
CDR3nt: TGTGCCACCCGGGTCGACGGGGGGTATGGCTACACCTTC
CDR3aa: CATRVDGGYGYTF

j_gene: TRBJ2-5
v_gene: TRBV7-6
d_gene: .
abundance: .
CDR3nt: TGTGCCAGCAGCTTAAGGCTCCGCCCCGGGGAGACCCAGTACTTC
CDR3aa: CASSLRLRPGETQYF

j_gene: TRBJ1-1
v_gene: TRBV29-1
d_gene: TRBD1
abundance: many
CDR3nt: TGCAGCGTTGATCCGACAGGGGATACGAACACTGAAGCTTTCTTT
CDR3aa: CSVDPTGDTNTEAFF

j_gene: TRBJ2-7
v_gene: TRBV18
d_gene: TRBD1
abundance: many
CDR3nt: TGTGCCAGCTCACTACAGACAGGGTCCTACGAGCAGTACTTC
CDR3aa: CASSLQTGSYEQYF

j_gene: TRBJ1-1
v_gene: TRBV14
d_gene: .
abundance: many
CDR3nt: TGTGCCAGCAGCCAAGTCACTGGGAACACTGAAGCTTTCTTT
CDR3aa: CASSQVTGNTEAFF

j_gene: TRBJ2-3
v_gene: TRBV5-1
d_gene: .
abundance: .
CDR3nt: TGCGCCAGCAGCTTGGATCGGGGCTTATCTACGCAGTATTTT
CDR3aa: CASSLDRGLSTQYF

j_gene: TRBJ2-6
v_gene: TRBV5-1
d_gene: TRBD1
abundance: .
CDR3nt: TGCGCCAGCAGCTCGACAGGGGATACGGGGGCCAACGTCCTGACTTTC
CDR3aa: CASSSTGDTGANVLTF

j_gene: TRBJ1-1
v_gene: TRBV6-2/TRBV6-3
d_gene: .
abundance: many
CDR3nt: TGTGCCAGCAGTTACGGGCGGTCTGAAGCTTTCTTT
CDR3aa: CASSYGRSEAFF

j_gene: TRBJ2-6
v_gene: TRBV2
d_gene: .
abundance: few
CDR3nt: TGTGCCAGCAGTGGGGGGCTCTCTGGGGCCAACGTCCTGACTTTC
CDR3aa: CASSGGLSGANVLTF

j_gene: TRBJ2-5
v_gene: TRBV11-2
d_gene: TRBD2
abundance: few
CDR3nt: TGTGCCAGCAGCCCAAGACTAGCGGGGCCCCAAGAGACCCAGTACTTC
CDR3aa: CASSPRLAGPQETQYF

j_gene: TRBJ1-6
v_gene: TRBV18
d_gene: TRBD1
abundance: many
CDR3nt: TGTGCCAGCTCACTGGGACAGGGGGCAAGTAATTCACCCCTCCACTTT
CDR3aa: CASSLGQGASNSPLHF

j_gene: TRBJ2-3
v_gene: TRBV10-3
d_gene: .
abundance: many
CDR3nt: TGTGCCATCAGTAGCGGGCTGGTGGATACGCAGTATTTT
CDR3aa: CAISSGLVDTQYF

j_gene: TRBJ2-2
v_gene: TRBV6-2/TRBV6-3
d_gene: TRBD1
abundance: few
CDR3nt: TGTGCCAGCAGTTACCAACTATGGACAGGGGCCCTTAACACCGGGGAGCTGTTTTTT
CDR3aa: CASSYQLWTGALNTGELFF

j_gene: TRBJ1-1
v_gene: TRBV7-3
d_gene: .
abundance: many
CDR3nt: TGTGCCAGCAGCTTAACTCAACTGACTGAAGCTTTCTTT
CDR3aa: CASSLTQLTEAFF

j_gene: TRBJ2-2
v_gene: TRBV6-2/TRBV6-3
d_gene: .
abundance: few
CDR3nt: TGTGCCAGCAGTTACTCCCATGGGTTTGAGCTGTTTTTT
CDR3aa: CASSYSHGFELFF

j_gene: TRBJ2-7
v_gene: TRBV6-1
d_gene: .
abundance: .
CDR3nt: TGTGCCAGCAGTGAAGCACTTAGCGGGCAGTACTTC
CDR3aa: CASSEALSGQYF

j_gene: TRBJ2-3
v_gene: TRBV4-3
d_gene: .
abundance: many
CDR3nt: TGCGCCAGCAGCCAAGGAACAACCTCCACAGATACGCAGTATTTT
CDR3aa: CASSQGTTSTDTQYF

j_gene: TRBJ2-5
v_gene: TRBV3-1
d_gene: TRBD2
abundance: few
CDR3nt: TGTGCCAGCAGCCAAGATACGACTAGCGGGGGCGACGCAGAGACCCAGTACTTC
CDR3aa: CASSQDTTSGGDAETQYF

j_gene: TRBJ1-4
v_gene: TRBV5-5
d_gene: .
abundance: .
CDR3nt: TGTGCCAGCAGCAGATGGGACATAATGGCTGAAAAACTGTTTTTT
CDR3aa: CASSRWDIMAEKLFF

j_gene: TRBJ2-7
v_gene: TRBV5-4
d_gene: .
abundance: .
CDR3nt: TGTGCCAGCAGTCACCCTGGGGGTGCCGAGCAGTACTTC
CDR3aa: CASSHPGGAEQYF

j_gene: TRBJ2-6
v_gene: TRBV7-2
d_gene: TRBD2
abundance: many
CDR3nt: TGTGCCAGCAGCCCTAGCGGGATAAGCCACTCTGGGGCCAACGTCCTGACTTTC
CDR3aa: CASSPSGISHSGANVLTF

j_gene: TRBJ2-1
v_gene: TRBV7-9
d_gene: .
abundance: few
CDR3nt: TGTGCCAGCAGCTTAGATACAGAAATCTCCTACAATGAGCAGTTCTTC
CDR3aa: CASSLDTEISYNEQFF

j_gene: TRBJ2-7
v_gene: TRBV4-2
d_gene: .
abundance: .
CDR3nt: TGTGCCAGCAGCCGAGCCGTAGGAGGGGAGCAGTACTTC
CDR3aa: CASSRAVGGEQYF

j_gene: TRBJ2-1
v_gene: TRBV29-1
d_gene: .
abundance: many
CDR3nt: TGCAGCGTCACCGACAGGCTTCCAAATGAGCAGTTCTTC
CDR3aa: CSVTDRLPNEQFF

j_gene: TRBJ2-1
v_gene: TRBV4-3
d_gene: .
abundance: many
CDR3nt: TGCGCCAGCAGCCAAGATATCTACAATGAGCAGTTCTTC
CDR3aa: CASSQDIYNEQFF

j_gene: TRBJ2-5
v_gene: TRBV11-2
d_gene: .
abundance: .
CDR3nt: TGTGCCAGCAGTTCTGGTCACCAAGAGACCCAGTACTTC
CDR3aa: CASSSGHQETQYF

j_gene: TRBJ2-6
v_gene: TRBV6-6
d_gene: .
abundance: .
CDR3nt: TGTGCCAGCAGTTACTCGTGGGGCTCTGGGGCCAACGTCCTGACTTTC
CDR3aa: CASSYSWGSGANVLTF

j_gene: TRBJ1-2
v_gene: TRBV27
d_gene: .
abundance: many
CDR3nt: TGTGCCAGCAGTTTACTAGGAATGGGTTCTTCATATGGCTACACCTTC
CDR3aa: CASSLLGMGSSYGYTF

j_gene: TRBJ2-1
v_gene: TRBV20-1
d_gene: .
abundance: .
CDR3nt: TGCAGTGCTTCCCGACCTAGCGCCTGGGAGCAGTTCTTC
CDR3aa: CSASRPSAWEQFF

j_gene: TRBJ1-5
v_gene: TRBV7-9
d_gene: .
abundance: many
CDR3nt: TGTGCCAGCAGCTCCGACAAGGGGAGCAATCAGCCCCAGCATTTT
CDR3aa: CASSSDKGSNQPQHF

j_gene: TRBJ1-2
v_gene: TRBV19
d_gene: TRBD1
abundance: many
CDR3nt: TGTGCCAGTAGTGAGTCTTACAGGGGCGGTTATGGCTACACCTTC
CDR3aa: CASSESYRGGYGYTF

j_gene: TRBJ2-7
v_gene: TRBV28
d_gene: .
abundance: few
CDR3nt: TGTGCCAGCAGTCCTGCCGGGACACGATACGAGCAGTACTTC
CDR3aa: CASSPAGTRYEQYF

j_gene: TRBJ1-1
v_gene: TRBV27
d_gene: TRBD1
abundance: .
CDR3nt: TGTGCCAGCAGTCCAAAAACCCCAGGGGGTACGAACACTGAAGCTTTCTTT
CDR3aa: CASSPKTPGGTNTEAFF

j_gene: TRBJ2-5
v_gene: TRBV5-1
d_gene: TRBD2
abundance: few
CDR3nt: TGCGCCAGCAGCCTAGGGACTAGCGGGGGAGCAGTAGAGACCCAGTACTTC
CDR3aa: CASSLGTSGGAVETQYF

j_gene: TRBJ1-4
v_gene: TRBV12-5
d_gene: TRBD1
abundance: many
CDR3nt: TGTGCTAGTGGTTTGGGACAGGGTGAAAAACTGTTTTTT
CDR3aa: CASGLGQGEKLFF

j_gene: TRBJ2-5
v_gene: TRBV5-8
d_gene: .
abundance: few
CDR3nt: TGTGCCAGCAGCTTGGACGTAAAAGAGACCCAGTACTTC
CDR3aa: CASSLDVKETQYF

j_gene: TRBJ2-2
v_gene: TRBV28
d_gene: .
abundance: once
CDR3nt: TGTGCCAGCAGTTTCGGGCTAACTAGAAACAGGGCCGGGGAGCTGTTTTTT
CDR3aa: CASSFGLTRNRAGELFF

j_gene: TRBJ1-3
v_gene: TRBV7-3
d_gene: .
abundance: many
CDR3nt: TGTGCCAGCAGGGAGGGGTCTGGAAACACCATATATTTT
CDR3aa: CASREGSGNTIYF

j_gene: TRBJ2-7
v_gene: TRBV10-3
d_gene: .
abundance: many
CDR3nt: TGTGCCATCAGTGAGTCCCAGGGACCCTACGAGCAGTACTTC
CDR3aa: CAISESQGPYEQYF

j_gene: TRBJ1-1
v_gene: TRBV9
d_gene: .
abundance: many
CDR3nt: TGTGCCAGCAGCGTAGGGAACTTT
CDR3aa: CASSVGNF

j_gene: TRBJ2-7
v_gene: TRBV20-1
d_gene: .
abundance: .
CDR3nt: TGCAGTGCTAGGTTCGAAGGGGACTACGAGCAGTACTTC
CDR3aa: CSARFEGDYEQYF

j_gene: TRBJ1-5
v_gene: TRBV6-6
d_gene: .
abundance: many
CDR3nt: TGTGCCAGCAGTTCCGGGTCAACGAGCAATCAGCCCCAGCATTTT
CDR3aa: CASSSGSTSNQPQHF

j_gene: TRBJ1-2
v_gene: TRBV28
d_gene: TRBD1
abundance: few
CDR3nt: TGTGCCAGCAGTAAACCGGGACAGGGAAGTGATGGCTACACCTTC
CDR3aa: CASSKPGQGSDGYTF

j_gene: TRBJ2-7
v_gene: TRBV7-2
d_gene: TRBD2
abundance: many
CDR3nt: TGTGCCAGCAGCTCCACGGGAGGATCCTACGAGCAGTACTTC
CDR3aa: CASSSTGGSYEQYF

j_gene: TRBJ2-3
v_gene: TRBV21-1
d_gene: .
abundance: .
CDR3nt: TGTGCCAGCAGCAAAGTCACAGCTAGCACAGATACGCAGTATTTT
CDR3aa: CASSKVTASTDTQYF

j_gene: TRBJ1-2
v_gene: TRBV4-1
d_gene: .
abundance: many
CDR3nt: TGCGCCAGCAGCCAGAGACTGGGGGGCAGTGACTATGGCTACACCTTC
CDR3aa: CASSQRLGGSDYGYTF